Shown below are 25 T cell receptor beta chains from a single sample sequenced in a study of cytomegalovirus exposure and HLA in healthy donors (dated by TCRdb to 2016 to 2017). Library construction relied on the immunoSEQ multiplex PCR assay. The multiplex PCR relied on a mix of 60 forward primers for TCR Vbeta segments and 13 reverse primers for TCR Jbeta segments. The table was pulled from immuneACCESS by TCRdb, which kept in-frame rearrangements only. Such tables lose some clones; where checked, under half of the loss comes from unresolved V genes, and the rest has no known cause. The sample table records about 120,000 clones; 60% to 70% of these occur just once. Nearly 9.5% of the sample rests with the top ten. The sample taken for sequencing was PBMCs. These receptors all come from a woman aged 40 to 50 in good health and CMV-seropositive.

This chain links TRBV18 with TRBJ2-7, with D hard to call. This CDR3 has 15 residues. V shed 0 bases and J shed 2 bases, with 11 bases lying between them. Germline CDR1 is KGHSH and CDR2 is LQKENI. CDR3 nucleotides: TGTGCCAGCTCACCACCCCCGGAGCACCCCTACGAGCAGTACTTC. It specifies CASSPPPEHPYEQYF.

The chain uses TRBV11-2 and TRBJ2-7; D might be TRBD1 (6 bases). The CDR3 covers 15 residues. V lost 2 bases and J lost 1, with 12 bases in between. Germline V lookup: CDR1 SGHAT, CDR2 FQNNGV. The CDR3: CASSLFSTGSYEQYF. CDR3 nucleotides: TGTGCCAGCAGCTTATTTTCGACAGGATCCTACGAGCAGTACTTC.

This clone was recorded once. The CDR3 nucleotides are TGTGCCAGTAGTATAGCAGGGGGCGACTACAATGAGCAGTTCTTC. Its translation: CASSIAGGDYNEQFF. The chain is built from TRBV19 and TRBJ2-1, with TRBD1 matching over 8 bases. Germline trimming cut 1 base from V and 3 bases from J; bases unmatched to any gene: 2. CDR1 and CDR2 (germline): LNHDA, SQIVND (reference sequence). The CDR3 spans 15 residues.

The J gene is TRBJ2-7, the V gene TRBV29-1, with D perhaps matching TRBD1 (5 bases). The germline V and J ends were trimmed by 6 bases and 0 bases, with 12 bases remaining between them. Germline CDR1 SQVTM, CDR2 ANQGSEA. This CDR3 spans 13 amino acids. The CDR3: CSVGQEYSYEQYF. Here the CDR3 DNA reads TGCAGCGTGGGGCAAGAATACTCCTACGAGCAGTACTTC.

This clone was detected a few times. The chain joins TRBV11-2 to TRBJ2-7; D perhaps matches TRBD1 (6 bases). CDR3 size: 15 residues. Germline V lookup: CDR1 SGHAT, CDR2 FQNNGV. Deletions cut 7 bases from V and 3 bases from J, with 19 bases between. CDR3 in DNA: TGTGCCAGCAACCGCCGGGACAAAGGTTACTACGAGCAGTACTTC. Translating gives CASNRRDKGYYEQYF.

The chain has TRBV9 and TRBJ1-1; 7 bases are a match to TRBD1. CDR1 and CDR2 (germline): SGDLS, YYNGEE. The trim removed 4 bases at V and 0 bases at J, leaving 3 bases unmatched. This CDR3 contains 14 residues. CDR3 DNA sequence: TGTGCCAGCAGCAACGACAGGGTGAACACTGAAGCTTTCTTT. Translated: CASSNDRVNTEAFF.

V is TRBV27 and J is TRBJ1-6; no definite D call. V lost 8 bases, J lost 10 bases, and 15 bases lay in between. The germline V gene encodes CDR1 MNHEY and CDR2 SMNVEV (reference sequence). The CDR3 spans 13 residues. CDR3 in DNA: TGTGCCAGCGGCCTCGGGGTCCACTCACCCCTCCACTTT. This sequence encodes CASGLGVHSPLHF.

This clone came up a few times. J is TRBJ2-1 and V is TRBV15, with 10 bases lining up with TRBD2. V lost 1 base to trimming and J lost 8 bases; unmatched junction nucleotides: 20. The germline V gene has CDR1 LNHNV and CDR2 YYDKDF (reference sequence). The CDR3 is 20 amino acids. Here the CDR3 DNA reads TGTGCCACCAGCAGAGTCGGGGCCCGTGATCCTAGCGGGAGAGGAGATGAGCAGTTCTTC. Its protein is CATSRVGARDPSGRGDEQFF. Drawing the rest from reference TRBV15 and TRBJ2-1, the complete variable domain is DAMVIQNPRYQVTQFGKPVTLSCSQTLNHNVMYWYQQKSSQAPKLLFHYYDKDFNNEADTPDNFQSRRPNTSFCFLDIRSPGLGDTAMYLCATSRVGARDPSGRGDEQFFGPGTRLTVL.

The chain employs TRBV11-2 and TRBJ1-4; the match to TRBD1 covers 10 bases. CDR3 length equals 15 residues. CDR1 is SGHAT, CDR2 FQNNGV, per germline. V lost 5 bases, J lost 5 bases, and 5 bases stayed unmatched. CDR3 protein: CASSPGQGRNEKLFF. As DNA, the CDR3 is TGTGCCAGCAGCCCGGGACAGGGGCGCAATGAAAAACTGTTTTTT.

The J gene is TRBJ1-3, the V gene TRBV14; D not certain. The CDR3 has 12 residues. Germline V gene data show CDR1 as SGHDN and CDR2 as FVKESK. Trimming removed 2 bases from V and 4 bases from J, with 3 bases in between. CDR3 DNA: TGTGCCAGCAGCCAAAGCGGAAACACCATATATTTT. Translation gives CASSQSGNTIYF.

The rearrangement links TRBV2 to TRBJ2-1; D is possibly TRBD1 or TRBD2 (6 bases each). V lost 10 bases and J lost 7, with 23 bases in between. CDR3 length: 15 amino acids. Germline lookup yields CDR1 SNHLY and CDR2 FYNNEI. The CDR3 protein is CATRLEGLRGNEQFF. The CDR3, as DNA: TGTGCCACCAGACTAGAGGGGTTAAGGGGGAATGAGCAGTTCTTC.

The V call is TRBV10-1, the J call TRBJ1-2; D is undetermined. CDR1 is WNHNN, CDR2 SYGVQD, per germline (reference sequence). The CDR3 loop spans 14 amino acids. V was trimmed by 7 bases and J by 7 bases, leaving 19 bases between them. For the CDR3, the DNA is TGCGCCAGCATTGGATCTTCGGGTTATGCTGGCTACACCTTC. Residues: CASIGSSGYAGYTF.

The chain is built from TRBV5-1 and TRBJ2-3; perhaps TRBD1 as D (6 bases). The length of the CDR3 is 17 residues. The V gene lost 5 bases and the J gene lost 6 bases, with 25 bases spanning the gap. CDR1 SGHRS and CDR2 YFSETQ come from the germline V gene. DNA of the CDR3: TGCGCCAGCAGTTCATCCTGGGGTGGCGAGGGGGTGGATACGCAGTATTTT. Its protein is CASSSSWGGEGVDTQYF.

The chain is built from TRBV6-5 and TRBJ2-5; 8 bases map to TRBD2. The junction had 10 bases not matched to a gene; V was cut back by 7 bases and J by 3 bases. The CDR3 loop spans 15 amino acids. Germline V gene lookup returns CDR1 MNHEY and CDR2 SVGAGI. CDR3 nucleotide sequence: TGTGCCAGCACAGTGCAAAGCGGGAGAGAAGAGACCCAGTACTTC. It specifies CASTVQSGREETQYF.

This clone has just a few counts. The chain employs TRBV6-1 and TRBJ2-7, with a tentative D call TRBD1 (6 bases). This CDR3 region has 15 residues. Germline V gene data show CDR1 as MNHNS and CDR2 as SASEGT. V was pared by 3 bases and J by 1 base, with 13 bases between. In DNA form, the CDR3 reads TGTGCCAGCAGTGAGGCTGGACAGCTTTCCTACGAGCAGTACTTC. This encodes CASSEAGQLSYEQYF.

The chain employs TRBV27 and TRBJ2-1; D unresolved. The CDR3 has 12 amino acids. Germline-derived CDR1 and CDR2 are MNHEY and SMNVEV (reference sequence). Trimming took off 6 bases at V and 9 bases at J, with 12 bases between the two ends. The CDR3 sequence: CASSSSWPEQFF. CDR3 bases: TGTGCCAGCAGCTCCTCATGGCCTGAGCAGTTCTTC.

The CDR3: CASSLRPSGKETQYF. The CDR3 nucleotides are TGTGCCAGCAGTTTAAGGCCTAGCGGGAAGGAGACCCAGTACTTC. This chain links TRBV27 with TRBJ2-5; the match to TRBD2 covers 9 bases. The CDR3 is 15 residues long. The V gene's germline CDR1 is MNHEY and CDR2 SMNVEV (reference sequence). Germline trimming cut 2 bases from V and 5 bases from J; bases unmatched to any gene: 6.

The chain couples TRBV6-6 to TRBJ1-3; 8 positions agree with TRBD1. This CDR3 has 16 amino acids. The germline gives CDR1 MNHNY, CDR2 SVGAGI (reference sequence). The ends lost 5 bases at V and 3 bases at J; junction bases unmatched: 9. CDR3 nucleotides: TGTGCCAGCAGTCTCCATGACAGGGGAAGTGGAAACACCATATATTTT. Its translation: CASSLHDRGSGNTIYF.

This chain uses TRBV7-9 with TRBJ2-5; no definite D call. Germline V gene data show CDR1 as SEHNR and CDR2 as FQNEAQ (reference sequence). Trimming removed 6 bases from V and 5 bases from J, with 25 bases in between. The CDR3 is 17 amino acids. CDR3 bases: TGTGCCAGCAGTCTGACGACTGGTTTAGCAGTGGCGGAGACCCAGTACTTC. Encoded protein: CASSLTTGLAVAETQYF. Full variable domain (remainder filled in from reference TRBV7-9 and TRBJ2-5): DTGVSQNPRHKITKRGQNVTFRCDPISEHNRLYWYRQTLGQGPEFLTYFQNEAQLEKSRLLSDRFSAERPKGSFSTLEIQRTEQGDSAMYLCASSLTTGLAVAETQYFGPGTRLLVL.

CDR3 coding DNA: TGCGCCAGCAGCCCCCTAGGGGTAGCGGGAGAAGGCTACAATGAGCAGTTCTTC. It yields the protein CASSPLGVAGEGYNEQFF. The chain links TRBV4-3 to TRBJ2-1; 9 nucleotides match TRBD2. With 4 bases clipped from V and 3 bases from J, the junction kept 13 bases outside the gene matches. The length of the CDR3 is 18 residues. Germline V gene lookup returns CDR1 LGHNA and CDR2 YSLEER.

The chain employs TRBV27 and TRBJ2-7; 7 bases align to TRBD1. Unmatched junction bases numbered 0, after V lost 2 bases and J lost 2 bases. The CDR3 extends over 13 amino acids. CDR1 and CDR2 from the germline V gene are MNHEY and SMNVEV (reference sequence). In nucleotides, the CDR3 is TGTGCCAGCAGTTTAACAGGGGCCTACGAGCAGTACTTC. This sequence encodes CASSLTGAYEQYF.

V and J are TRBV12-2 and TRBJ2-6; TRBD1 is taken as the D call from the table, unchecked against the DNA. TRBV12-2 represents a pseudogene. The CDR3 totals 21 residues. CDR3 bases: TGTGCAAGTCGCTTAGCGATTGCGGGACAGGGGGCCCCCTCTGGGGCCAACGTCCTGACTTTC. Protein sequence: CASRLAIAGQGAPSGANVLTF.

This clone was observed once. The chain couples TRBV4-3 to TRBJ2-1, with D possibly being TRBD2 (6 bases). The CDR3 extends over 16 amino acids. V was pared by 1 base and J by 6 bases, with 16 bases between. From germline, CDR1 is LGHNA and CDR2 YSLEER. The CDR3 loop reads CASSQGFGSKGNEQFF. CDR3 sequence (DNA): TGCGCCAGCAGCCAAGGTTTCGGGAGCAAGGGCAATGAGCAGTTCTTC.

The CDR3 DNA is TGCAGCGTTGAAAGACAGGGGGGAACCTACGAGCAGTACTTC. This codes for CSVERQGGTYEQYF. The V gene is TRBV29-1, the J gene TRBJ2-7, with 9 bases aligning to TRBD1. The CDR3 spans 14 residues. J gave up 2 bases and V 2 bases, and 4 bases lay outside the gene matches. Germline values: CDR1 SQVTM, CDR2 ANQGSEA.

The J gene is TRBJ2-7, the V gene TRBV13; 7 bases line up with TRBD1. The ends lost 4 bases at V and 3 bases at J; junction bases unmatched: 6. Germline values: CDR1 PRHDT, CDR2 FYEKMQ (reference sequence). The CDR3 extends over 14 amino acids. For the CDR3, the DNA is TGTGCCAGCAGCTCCCAGGGGGTGGGCTACGAGCAGTACTTC. The encoded protein is CASSSQGVGYEQYF.